The text below deals with one T cell receptor beta chain. The antigen remains unidentified. This entry is derived from a study of Tregs in tolerant kidney transplant recipients. Whole-study results and caveats: Tregs expanded with activated donor B cells seemed most donor-specific.

CDR1 SGHNT and CDR2 YYREEE come from the germline V gene (reference sequence). Trimming removed 1 base from V and 5 bases from J; junction bases left unmatched: 7. CDR3 length: 17 amino acids. The repertoire was sequenced with immunoSEQ multiplex PCR; TCRdb's copy has only in-frame clones and lacks some. The sample carries around 50,000 clones, about 83% recorded once. Unstimulated Tregs (CD4+CD25+CD127-) and CD4+CD25- non-Tregs were sorted from PBMCs. Material for sequencing was CD4+ T cells from blood. V is TRBV5-4 and J is TRBJ2-5; 14 bases are a match to TRBD2. The receptor's source is a human donor in good health. CDR3 DNA: TGTGCCAGCAGCTTGACCATGACTAGCGGGGGGGATGAGACCCAGTACTTC. It is translated as CASSLTMTSGGDETQYF.